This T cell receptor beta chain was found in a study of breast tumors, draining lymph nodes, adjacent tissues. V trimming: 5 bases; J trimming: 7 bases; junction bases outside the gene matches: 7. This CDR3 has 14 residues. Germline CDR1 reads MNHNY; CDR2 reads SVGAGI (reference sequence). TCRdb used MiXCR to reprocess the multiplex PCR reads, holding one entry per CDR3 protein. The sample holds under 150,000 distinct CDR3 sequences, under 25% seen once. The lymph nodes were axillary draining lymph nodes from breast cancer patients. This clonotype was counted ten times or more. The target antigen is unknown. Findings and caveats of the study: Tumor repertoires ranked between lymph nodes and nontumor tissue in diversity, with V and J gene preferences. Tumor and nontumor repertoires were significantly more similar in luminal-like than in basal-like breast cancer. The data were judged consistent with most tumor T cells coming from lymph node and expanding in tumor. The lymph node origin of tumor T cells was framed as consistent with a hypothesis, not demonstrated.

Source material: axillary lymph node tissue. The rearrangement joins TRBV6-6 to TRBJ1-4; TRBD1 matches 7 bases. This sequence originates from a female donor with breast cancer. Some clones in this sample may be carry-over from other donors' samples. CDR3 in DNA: TGTGCCAGCAGTGGGCCCGACAGGGTTGAAAAACTGTTTTTT. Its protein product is CASSGPDRVEKLFF.